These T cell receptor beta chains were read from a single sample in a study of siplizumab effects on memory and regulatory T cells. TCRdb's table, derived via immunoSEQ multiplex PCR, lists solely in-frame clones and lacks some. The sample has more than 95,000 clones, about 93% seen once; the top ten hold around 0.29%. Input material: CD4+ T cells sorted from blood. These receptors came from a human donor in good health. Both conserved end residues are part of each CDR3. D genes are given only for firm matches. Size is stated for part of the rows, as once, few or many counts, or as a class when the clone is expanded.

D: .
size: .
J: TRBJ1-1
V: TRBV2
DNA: TGTGCCAGCAGTCCTACAGGGTTGGGCACTGAAGCTTTCTTT
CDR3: CASSPTGLGTEAFF

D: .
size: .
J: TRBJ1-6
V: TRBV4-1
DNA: TGCGCCAGCAGGATGGGCTCCTATAATTCACCCCTCCACTTT
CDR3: CASRMGSYNSPLHF

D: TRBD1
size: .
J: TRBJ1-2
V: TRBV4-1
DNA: TGCGCCAGCAGCCGCATCAGGGGGGGGAACTATGGCTACACCTTC
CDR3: CASSRIRGGNYGYTF

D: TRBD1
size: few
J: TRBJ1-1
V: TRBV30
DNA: TGTGCCTGGAGGCCAGGGGGAACTGAAGCTTTCTTT
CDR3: CAWRPGGTEAFF

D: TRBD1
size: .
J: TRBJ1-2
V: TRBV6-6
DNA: TGTGCCAGCAGTTCCAGACAGGGAAACTATGGCTACACCTTC
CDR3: CASSSRQGNYGYTF

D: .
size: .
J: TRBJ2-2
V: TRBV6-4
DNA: TGTGCCAGCAGCGCCCTGGCAGGAGCATCCGGGGAGCTGTTTTTT
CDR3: CASSALAGASGELFF

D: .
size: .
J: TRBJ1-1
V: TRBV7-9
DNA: TGTGCCAGCAGCTTAGAGAGACTGAACACTGAAGCTTTCTTT
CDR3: CASSLERLNTEAFF

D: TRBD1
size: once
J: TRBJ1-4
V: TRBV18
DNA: TGTGCCAGCTCACCGGGACAGCGTAATGAAAAACTGTTTTTT
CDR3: CASSPGQRNEKLFF

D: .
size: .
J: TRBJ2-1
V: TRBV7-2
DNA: TGTGCCAGCAGCTTGGCGGGACGCCCACAAATAGGCAATGAGCAGTTCTTC
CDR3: CASSLAGRPQIGNEQFF

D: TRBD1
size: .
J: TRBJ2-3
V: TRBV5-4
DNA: TGTGCCAGCAGCTTGCAGGGGGCCTCTAGCACAGATACGCAGTATTTT
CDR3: CASSLQGASSTDTQYF

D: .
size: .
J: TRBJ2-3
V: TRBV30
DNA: TGTGCCTGGAGGATATCAGATACGCAGTATTTT
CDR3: CAWRISDTQYF

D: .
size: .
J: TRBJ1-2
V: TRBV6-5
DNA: TGTGCCAGCAGTTACTCGCCTTGGGGGAACTATGGCTACACCTTC
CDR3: CASSYSPWGNYGYTF

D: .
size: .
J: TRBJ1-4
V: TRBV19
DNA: TGTGCCAGTAGTGCCCGACGCCGAAAGCAGGAAAAACTGTTTTTT
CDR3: CASSARRRKQEKLFF

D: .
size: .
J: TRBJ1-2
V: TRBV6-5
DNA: TGTGCCAGCAGTTACTCGATTAGGGCCTATGGCTACACCTTC
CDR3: CASSYSIRAYGYTF